One and the same sample provided the 3 T cell receptor beta chains below, sequenced in a study of shared clonotypes between healthy human individuals. Positive CCR7 selection of CD45RO-negative cells yielded the naive CD8 cells, and terminally differentiated effector memory CD45RA+ cells were excluded. The protocol was immunoSEQ multiplex PCR, while the TCRdb copy is restricted to in-frame clones and leaves out a portion. Among just over 2,000,000 clones, roughly 95% were seen once, and the ten largest hold 0.9% to 1.4%. The source material was naive CD8+ T cells sorted from blood. These receptors all come from a man aged 18-30 years in good health.

CDR3 DNA: TGTGCCAGCAGTTACCGTCCGGGTTATAGCACAGATACGCAGTATTTT. Residues: CASSYRPGYSTDTQYF. The V gene is TRBV6-6, the J gene TRBJ2-3; D unresolved. V was pared by 2 bases and J by 0 bases, with 12 bases between. The CDR3 is 16 residues long. In germline, CDR1 is MNHNY, CDR2 SVGAGI (reference sequence).

This sequence joins TRBV10-3 and TRBJ2-3, with a tentative D call TRBD2 (5 bases). V lost 0 bases and J 2 bases, leaving 15 bases between the germline ends. This CDR3 comprises 17 residues. From germline, CDR1 is ENHRY and CDR2 SYGVKD. The DNA for the CDR3 is TGTGCCATCAGTGAGTCGTGGAGCGGACTTCACACAGATACGCAGTATTTT. This translates into CAISESWSGLHTDTQYF.

The rearrangement joins TRBV28 to TRBJ2-1, with D tentatively TRBD2 (5 bases). CDR3 length: 12 residues. Germline CDR1 and CDR2: MDHEN and SYDVKM. V lost 8 bases, J lost 4 bases, and 9 bases lay in between. The CDR3 loop reads CASRTSYNEQFF. The CDR3 DNA follows: TGTGCCAGCCGGACTTCTTACAATGAGCAGTTCTTC.